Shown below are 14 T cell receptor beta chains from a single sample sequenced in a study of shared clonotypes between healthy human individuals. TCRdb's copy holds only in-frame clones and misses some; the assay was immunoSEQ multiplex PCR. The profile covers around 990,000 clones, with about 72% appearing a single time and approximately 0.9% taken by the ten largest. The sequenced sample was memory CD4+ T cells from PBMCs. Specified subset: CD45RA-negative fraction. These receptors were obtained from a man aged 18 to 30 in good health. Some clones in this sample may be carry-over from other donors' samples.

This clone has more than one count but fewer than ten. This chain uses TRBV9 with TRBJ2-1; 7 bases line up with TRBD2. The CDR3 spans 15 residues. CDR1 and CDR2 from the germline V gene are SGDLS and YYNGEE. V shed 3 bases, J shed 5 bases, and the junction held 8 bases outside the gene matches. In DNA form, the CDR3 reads TGTGCCAGCAGCGCCGCGGGAGCGCCCAACAATGAGCAGTTCTTC. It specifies CASSAAGAPNNEQFF.

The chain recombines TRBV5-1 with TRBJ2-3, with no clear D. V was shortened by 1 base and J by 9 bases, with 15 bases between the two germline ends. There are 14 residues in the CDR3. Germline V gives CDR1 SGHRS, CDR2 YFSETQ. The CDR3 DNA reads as TGCGCCAGCAGCTTGTTTGCGCGTCAAGGAACGCAGTATTTT. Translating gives CASSLFARQGTQYF.

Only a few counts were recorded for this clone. The CDR3 bases are TGTGCCACCAGCAGAGGACAGGGGGCCTACGAGCAGTACTTC. Amino acids: CATSRGQGAYEQYF. The chain is built from TRBV15 and TRBJ2-7; 9 nucleotides line up with TRBD1. The CDR3 length is 14 residues. V lost 1 base and J lost 2; bases outside the gene matches: 0. Germline V gene data show CDR1 as LNHNV and CDR2 as YYDKDF (reference sequence).

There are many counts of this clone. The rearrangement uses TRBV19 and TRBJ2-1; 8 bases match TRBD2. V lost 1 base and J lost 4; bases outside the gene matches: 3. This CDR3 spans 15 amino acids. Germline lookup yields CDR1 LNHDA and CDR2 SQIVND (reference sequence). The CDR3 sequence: CASSIVAGPYNEQFF. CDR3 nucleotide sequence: TGTGCCAGTAGTATAGTAGCGGGACCTTACAATGAGCAGTTCTTC.

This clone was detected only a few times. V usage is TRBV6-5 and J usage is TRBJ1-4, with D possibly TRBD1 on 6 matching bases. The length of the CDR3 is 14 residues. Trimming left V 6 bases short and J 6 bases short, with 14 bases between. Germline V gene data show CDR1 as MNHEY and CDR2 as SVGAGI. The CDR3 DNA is TGTGCCAGCAGCAAACAGGGTCGGGATGAAAAACTGTTTTTT. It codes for CASSKQGRDEKLFF.

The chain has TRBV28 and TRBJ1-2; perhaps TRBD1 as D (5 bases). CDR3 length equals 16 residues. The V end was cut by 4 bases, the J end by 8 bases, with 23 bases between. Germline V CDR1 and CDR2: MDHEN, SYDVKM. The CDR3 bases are TGTGCCAGCAGTTCAATCACTCGGGACGATAGGTGGGGCTACACCTTC. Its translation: CASSSITRDDRWGYTF.

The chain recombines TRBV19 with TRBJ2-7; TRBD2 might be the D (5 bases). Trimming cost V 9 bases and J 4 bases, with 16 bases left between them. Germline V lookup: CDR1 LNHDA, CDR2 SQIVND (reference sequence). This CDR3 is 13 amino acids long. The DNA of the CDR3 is TGTGCCAGGCGCGTGAGGGATAGTTACGAGCAGTACTTC. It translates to CARRVRDSYEQYF.

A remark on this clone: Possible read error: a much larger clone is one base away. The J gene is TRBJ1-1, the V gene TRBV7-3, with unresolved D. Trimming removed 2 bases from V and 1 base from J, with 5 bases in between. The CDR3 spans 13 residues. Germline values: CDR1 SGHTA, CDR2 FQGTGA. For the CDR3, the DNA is TGTGCCAGCAGCTTAGTAGAGAACACTGAAGCTTTCTTT. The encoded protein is CASSLVENTEAFF.

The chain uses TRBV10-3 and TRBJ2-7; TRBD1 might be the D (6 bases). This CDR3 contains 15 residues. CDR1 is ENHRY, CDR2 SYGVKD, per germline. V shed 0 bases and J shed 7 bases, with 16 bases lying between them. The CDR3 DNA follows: TGTGCCATCAGTGAGTCGGGCAGGGGTATAGGGGAGCAGTACTTC. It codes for CAISESGRGIGEQYF.

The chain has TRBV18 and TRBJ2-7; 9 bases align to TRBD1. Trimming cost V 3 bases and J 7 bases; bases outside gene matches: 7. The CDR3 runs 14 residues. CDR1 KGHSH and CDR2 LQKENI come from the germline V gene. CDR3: CASSPGTGSHEQYF. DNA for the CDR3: TGTGCCAGCTCACCGGGGACAGGGAGTCATGAGCAGTACTTC.

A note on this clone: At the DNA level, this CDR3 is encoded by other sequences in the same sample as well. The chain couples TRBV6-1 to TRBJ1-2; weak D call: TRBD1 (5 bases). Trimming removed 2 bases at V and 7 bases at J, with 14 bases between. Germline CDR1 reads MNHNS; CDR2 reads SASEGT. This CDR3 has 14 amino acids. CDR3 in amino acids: CASSEFTGVAGYTF. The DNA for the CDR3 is TGTGCCAGCAGTGAATTTACAGGTGTTGCTGGCTACACCTTC.

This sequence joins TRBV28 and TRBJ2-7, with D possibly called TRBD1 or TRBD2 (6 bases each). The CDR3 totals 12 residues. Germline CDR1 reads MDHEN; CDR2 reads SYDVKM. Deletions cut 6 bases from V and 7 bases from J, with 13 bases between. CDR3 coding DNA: TGTGCCAGCAGGGGGGGCAGGCGGGAGCAGTACTTC. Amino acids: CASRGGRREQYF.

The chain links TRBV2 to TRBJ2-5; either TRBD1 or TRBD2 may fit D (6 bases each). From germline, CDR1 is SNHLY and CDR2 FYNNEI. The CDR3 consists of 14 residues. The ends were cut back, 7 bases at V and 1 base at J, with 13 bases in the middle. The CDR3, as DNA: TGTGCCAGCAAATTATGGGGGGCCCAAGAGACCCAGTACTTC. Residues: CASKLWGAQETQYF. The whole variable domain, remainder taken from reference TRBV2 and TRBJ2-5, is EPEVTQTPSHQVTQMGQEVILRCVPISNHLYFYWYRQILGQKVEFLVSFYNNEISEKSEIFDDQFSVERPDGSNFTLKIRSTKLEDSAMYFCASKLWGAQETQYFGPGTRLLVL.

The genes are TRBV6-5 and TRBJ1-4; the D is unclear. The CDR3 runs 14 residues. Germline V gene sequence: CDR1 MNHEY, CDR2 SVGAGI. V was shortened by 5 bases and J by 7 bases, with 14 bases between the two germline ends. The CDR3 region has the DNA TGTGCCAGCAGTCCCCGGGAATTCATTGAAAAACTGTTTTTT. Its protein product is CASSPREFIEKLFF.